The entry below describes one T cell receptor (beta chain). This record comes from a study of blood T cell repertoires in COVID-19. Study overall: The origin of the acute and convalescent COVID-19 samples was the United States, Italy and Spain. PBMCs, B-cell-depleted T cells, or T cells were the source of the cDNA or gDNA that made up the material.

Some clones are missing from TCRdb's copy, which holds only in-frame ones; the method was immunoSEQ multiplex PCR. The sample consists of about 74,000 clones, 80% of them appearing once. The receptor's source is a human donor in a cohort sampled during active COVID-19. Sequences were obtained from peripheral blood.

The CDR3 here is CATSERETSGSDEQFF. The CDR3 DNA reads as TGTGCCACCAGCGAACGAGAGACTAGCGGGAGCGATGAGCAGTTCTTC. V usage is TRBV15 and J usage is TRBJ2-1, with TRBD2 matching over 12 bases. Looked up from germline, CDR1 is LNHNV and CDR2 is YYDKDF (reference sequence). Trimming at V came to 5 bases and at J to 8 bases, leaving 10 bases not matched to a gene. The CDR3 consists of 16 residues.